One and the same sample provided the 2 T cell receptor beta chains below, sequenced in a study of shared clonotypes between healthy human individuals. Produced via immunoSEQ multiplex PCR; TCRdb's table is partial and in-frame only. The table shows almost 750,000 clones, with over 55% occurring only once. Sequencing was carried out using memory CD4+ T cells sorted from blood. The subset was: CD45RA-negative fraction. The receptors stem from a woman aged 30 to 39 in good health.

This rearrangement joins TRBV18 to TRBJ2-5; D might be TRBD2 (5 bases). This CDR3 comprises 14 residues. Trimming stripped 6 bases from V and 3 bases from J, with 14 bases between. CDR1 and CDR2 (germline): KGHSH, LQKENI. CDR3 protein: CASSPTKLKETQYF. The CDR3 DNA is TGTGCCAGCTCCCCGACTAAGCTCAAAGAGACCCAGTACTTC.

This clone has a single count. The chain uses TRBV19 and TRBJ2-2; D ambiguous. Germline V CDR1 and CDR2: LNHDA, SQIVND (reference sequence). V dropped 6 bases and J dropped 5 bases, with 10 bases sitting between them. The CDR3 is made up of 13 amino acids. Here the CDR3 reads CASSGQGTGELFF. The CDR3 DNA reads TGTGCCAGTAGCGGTCAAGGGACCGGGGAGCTGTTTTTT. The whole variable domain, remainder taken from reference TRBV19 and TRBJ2-2, is DGGITQSPKYLFRKEGQNVTLSCEQNLNHDAMYWYRQDPGQGLRLIYYSQIVNDFQKGDIAEGYSVSREKKESFPLTVTSAQKNPTAFYLCASSGQGTGELFFGEGSRLTVL.